This T cell receptor (beta chain) was observed in a study of CD8+ T cells in alopecia areata. Whole-study context: Twice daily, treated patients received 5 to 10 mg of oral tofacitinib.

cDNA prepared by RNA extraction and subsequent reverse transcription served as the template for sequencing. The protocol was immunoSEQ multiplex PCR, while the TCRdb copy is restricted to in-frame clones and leaves out a portion. The table lists about 140,000 clones, around three fifths of them singletons. Looked up from germline, CDR1 is MNHNY and CDR2 is SVGAGI (reference sequence). The V gene lost 6 bases and the J gene lost 0 bases, with 11 bases spanning the gap. This CDR3 comprises 14 residues. The sequencing used CD4+ T cells sorted from blood, collected at week 0. The TCR was taken from a human donor with alopecia areata. The chain couples TRBV6-6 to TRBJ1-1; D unclear. CDR3 nucleotide sequence: TGTGCCAGCAGACCTGGGGTCCTGAACACTGAAGCTTTCTTT. Its translation: CASRPGVLNTEAFF.